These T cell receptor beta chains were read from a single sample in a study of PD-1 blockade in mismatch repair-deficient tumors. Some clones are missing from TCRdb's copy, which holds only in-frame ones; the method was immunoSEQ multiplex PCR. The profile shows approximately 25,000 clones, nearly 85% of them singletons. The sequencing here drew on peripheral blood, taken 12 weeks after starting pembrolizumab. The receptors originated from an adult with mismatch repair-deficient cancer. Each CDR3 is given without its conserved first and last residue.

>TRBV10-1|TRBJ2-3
ASRDRVGTDTQY
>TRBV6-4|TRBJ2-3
ASSEGGGGEGTDTQY
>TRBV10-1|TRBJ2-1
ASSEIRQSNYNEQF
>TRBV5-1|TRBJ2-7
ASSFGGYEQY
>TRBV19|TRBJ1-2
ASSPSHGGGDSGYT
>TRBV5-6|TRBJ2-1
ASSFYGRNNEQF
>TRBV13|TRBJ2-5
ASSWGRLQETQY
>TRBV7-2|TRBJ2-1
ASSLGWNEQF
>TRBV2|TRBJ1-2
ASSENGPQFGGYT
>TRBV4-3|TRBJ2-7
ASSQSRDGGYEQY
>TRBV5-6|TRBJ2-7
ASSRTGRISYEQY
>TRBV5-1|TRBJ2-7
ASSHPTGDSYEQY
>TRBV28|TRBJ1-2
ASSLGSWAYGYT
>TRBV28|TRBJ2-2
ASSLPLSQGELF
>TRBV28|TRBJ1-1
ASSRTGGGTEAF
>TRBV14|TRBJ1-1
ASSLRGGNTEAF
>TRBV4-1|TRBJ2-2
ASSRKREGSGELF
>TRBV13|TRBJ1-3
ASSGGQGSSGNTIY
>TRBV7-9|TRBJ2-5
ASGREVETQY
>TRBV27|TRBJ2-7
ATYSPGLAGGNEQY
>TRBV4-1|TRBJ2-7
ASSQDTSYEQY
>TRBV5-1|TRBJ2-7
ASSLVAGGGNSYEQY
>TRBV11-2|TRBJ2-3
ASSLGAGMRHTQY
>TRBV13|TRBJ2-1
ASSLADLTQNGHEQF
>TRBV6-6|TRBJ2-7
ASSSTGDEQY
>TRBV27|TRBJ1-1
ASSLNYMNTEAF
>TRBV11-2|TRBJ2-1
ASSFKANNEQF
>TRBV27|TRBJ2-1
ASQRSNEQF
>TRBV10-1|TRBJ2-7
ASGNLGPFSYEQY
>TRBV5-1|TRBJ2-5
ASSLRREQETQY
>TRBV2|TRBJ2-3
ASRGGTSADTQY
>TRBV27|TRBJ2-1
ASAWTGAYNEQF
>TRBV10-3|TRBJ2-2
AIKGQGDTGELF
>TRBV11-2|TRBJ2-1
ASSLAGLAREQF
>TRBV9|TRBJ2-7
ASSLTSSGYEQY
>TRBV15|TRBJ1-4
ATSRGTENNEKLF
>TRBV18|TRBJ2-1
ASSPSLYNEQF
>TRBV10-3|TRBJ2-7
AIRGAVPSEQY
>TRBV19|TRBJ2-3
ASSETSSNTDTQY
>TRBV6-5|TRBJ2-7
ASRLLGGASYEQY
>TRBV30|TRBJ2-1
AWSSGSTEQF
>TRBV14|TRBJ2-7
ASSQGYTTGYEQY
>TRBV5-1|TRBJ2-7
ASSLDPGGTYEQY
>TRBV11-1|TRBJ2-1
ASSPRGGLAVGYNEQF
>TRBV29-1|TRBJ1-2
SVDEVDSRYGYT
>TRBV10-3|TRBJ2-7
AMGGQTYEQY
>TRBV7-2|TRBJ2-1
ASSLGPPWTSGSYNEQF
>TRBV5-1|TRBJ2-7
ASSLETGEYSEQY
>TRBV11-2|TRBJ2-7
ASSSTNGYEQY
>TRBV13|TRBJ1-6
ASSMRKNSPLH
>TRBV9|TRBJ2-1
ASNRDLFPNNEQF
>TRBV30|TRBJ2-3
ASTSGNTDTQY
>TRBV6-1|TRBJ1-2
ASSDRTGELSWAYGYT
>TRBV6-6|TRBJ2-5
ASSYRGSGGETQY
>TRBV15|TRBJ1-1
ATSSSILNHEAF
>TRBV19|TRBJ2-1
ASSLWTGGEGGRSGSYNEQF
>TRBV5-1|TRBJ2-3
ASSLGGYTDTQY